These 20 T cell receptor beta chains came from one sample sequenced in a study of cytomegalovirus exposure and HLA in healthy donors. The PCR had 60 Vbeta and 13 Jbeta primers. Profiled with immunoSEQ multiplex PCR; TCRdb holds only in-frame clones, not every one. The data show about 160,000 clones, around three quarters seen once. Input material: PBMCs. The receptor set was obtained from a man in his thirties or forties in good health and CMV-seropositive.

V and J are TRBV5-6 and TRBJ1-2; D unclear. The V gene's germline CDR1 is SGHDT and CDR2 YYEEEE. This CDR3 has 12 residues. V was pared by 1 base and J by 7 bases, with 8 bases between. CDR3 loop: CASSLRGIGYTF. CDR3 DNA sequence: TGTGCCAGCAGCTTGAGAGGGATTGGCTACACCTTC.

This chain connects TRBV30 to TRBJ1-4, with a possible D match to TRBD1 (6 bases). CDR3 length equals 17 residues. Trimming shortened V by 2 bases and J by 0 bases, and 16 bases separated the two germline ends. Looked up from germline, CDR1 is GTSNPN and CDR2 is SVGIG (reference sequence). The CDR3 sequence is CAWSLTGRVATNEKLFF. Here the CDR3 DNA reads TGTGCCTGGAGTCTTACAGGGAGAGTAGCAACTAATGAAAAACTGTTTTTT.

This clone was seen more than once but under ten times. The V call is TRBV5-4, the J call TRBJ1-6; 8 bases are a match to TRBD1. The CDR3 spans 16 residues. The V gene's germline CDR1 is SGHNT and CDR2 YYREEE (reference sequence). V shed 4 bases, J shed 9 bases, and the junction held 12 bases outside the gene matches. As DNA, the CDR3 is TGTGCCAGCAGCCCCTCGGCAGGGGGCTCTAGTTCACCCCTCCACTTT. It codes for CASSPSAGGSSSPLHF.

V gene TRBV6-1 combines with J gene TRBJ2-1; D perhaps matches TRBD2 (6 bases). Germline V lookup: CDR1 MNHNS, CDR2 SASEGT. The CDR3 has 13 residues. V was cut by 6 bases and J by 4 bases, with 10 bases left in between. The CDR3 region is CASRGGTYNEQFF. As DNA, the CDR3 is TGTGCCAGCAGGGGCGGGACGTACAATGAGCAGTTCTTC.

The chain is built from TRBV19 and TRBJ1-2, with TRBD1 identical over 9 bases. V was clipped by 4 bases and J by 4 bases; unmatched bases: 4. The germline V gene has CDR1 LNHDA and CDR2 SQIVND (reference sequence). The CDR3 consists of 14 residues. CDR3 protein: CASSRGQGPYGYTF. The CDR3 DNA reads as TGTGCCAGTAGTAGGGGACAGGGTCCCTATGGCTACACCTTC.

This chain joins TRBV6-5 and TRBJ1-4; TRBD1 agrees at 7 bases. CDR1 and CDR2 from the germline V gene are MNHEY and SVGAGI. The CDR3 loop spans 12 amino acids. J lost 8 bases, V lost 6 bases, and 3 bases had no gene match. Written as DNA, the CDR3 is TGTGCCAGCAGCTGGGACAGAGAAAAACTGTTTTTT. It specifies CASSWDREKLFF.

In DNA form, the CDR3 reads TGCGCCAGCAGCCAAGATCTCAGGACAGGGGGCCTGGATGAGCAGTTCTTC. Amino acids: CASSQDLRTGGLDEQFF. The rearrangement links TRBV4-1 to TRBJ2-1, with TRBD1 matching over 11 bases. V shed 0 bases, J shed 8 bases, and the junction held 9 bases outside the gene matches. There are 17 residues in the CDR3. Germline V gene lookup returns CDR1 MGHRA and CDR2 YSYEKL.

In this sample, this clone turned up a few times. The chain combines TRBV11-3 with TRBJ1-3; no definite D call. V was clipped by 5 bases and J by 0 bases, with 17 bases between them. The CDR3 has 17 amino acids. Looked up from germline, CDR1 is SGHNT and CDR2 is YENEEA. CDR3 sequence (DNA): TGTGCCAGCAGCCCCCAGGCCTACCCGAGCTCTGGAAACACCATATATTTT. Protein product: CASSPQAYPSSGNTIYF.

The chain is built from TRBV14 and TRBJ2-7; 7 nucleotides line up with TRBD1. The CDR3 contains 13 residues. The V gene end was trimmed by 3 bases and the J gene end by 3 bases; junction bases not matched to a gene: 2. Per germline, CDR1 SGHDN and CDR2 FVKESK. CDR3 region: CASSQTGSYEQYF. In DNA form, the CDR3 reads TGTGCCAGCAGCCAGACAGGGAGCTACGAGCAGTACTTC.

This rearrangement joins TRBV6-5 to TRBJ1-1, with 7 bases that match TRBD1. The CDR3 totals 14 residues. Trimming took 6 bases from V and 2 from J; bases not matched to a gene: 6. CDR1 and CDR2 from the germline V gene are MNHEY and SVGAGI. CDR3 nucleotides: TGTGCCAGCAGAACCGGGACAGTAAACACTGAAGCTTTCTTT. Amino acid sequence: CASRTGTVNTEAFF.

This chain links TRBV6-5 with TRBJ2-5, with 10 bases lining up with TRBD1. V lost 7 bases and J lost 5; bases outside the gene matches: 4. Germline V CDR1 and CDR2: MNHEY, SVGAGI. This CDR3 comprises 13 residues. The CDR3 region is CASIGTGVETQYF. The CDR3 region has the DNA TGTGCCAGCATCGGGACAGGGGTGGAGACCCAGTACTTC.

This sequence joins TRBV5-1 and TRBJ1-2; unclear D gene. The CDR3 contains 15 residues. Between the trimmed V and J ends, which lost 0 bases and 4 bases, there was a span of 13 bases. Germline V gene sequence: CDR1 SGHRS, CDR2 YFSETQ. The CDR3 reads CASSLASGATYGYTF. DNA for the CDR3: TGCGCCAGCAGCTTGGCCTCAGGTGCGACCTATGGCTACACCTTC.

This clone occurred once. V is TRBV6-1 and J is TRBJ1-2; the match to TRBD1 covers 7 bases. The CDR3 has 14 amino acids. The germline V gene has CDR1 MNHNS and CDR2 SASEGT. The V and J ends lost 7 bases and 4 bases, in that order; junction bases with no gene match: 9. The DNA for the CDR3 is TGTGCCAGCACCCTCACAGGGGACGGCTATGGCTACACCTTC. It codes for CASTLTGDGYGYTF.

The chain couples TRBV5-1 to TRBJ2-7, with TRBD2 matching over 10 bases. The CDR3 consists of 14 residues. Germline loops: CDR1 SGHRS, CDR2 YFSETQ. The V segment lost 2 bases and the J segment 5 bases; nucleotides outside the gene matches: 4. The CDR3 loop is CASSLAGGPNEQYF. In DNA form, the CDR3 reads TGCGCCAGCAGCTTAGCGGGGGGGCCGAACGAGCAGTACTTC.

CDR3 bases: TGTGCCAGCAGTTACTCAGGGGCGGGGGGCTACGAGCAGTACTTC. Amino acid sequence: CASSYSGAGGYEQYF. The chain carries TRBV6-5 and TRBJ2-7, with 8 positions matching TRBD2. Germline loops: CDR1 MNHEY, CDR2 SVGAGI. V gave up 0 bases and J gave up 3 bases; unmatched junction bases: 4. The CDR3 is 15 amino acids.

V and J are TRBV11-2 and TRBJ1-5, with 9 bases that match TRBD1. The CDR3 is made up of 14 amino acids. V lost 3 bases, J lost 6 bases, and 3 bases stayed unmatched. Germline values: CDR1 SGHAT, CDR2 FQNNGV. CDR3 region: CASSLGTGIQPQHF. The CDR3 region has the DNA TGTGCCAGCAGCTTGGGGACAGGGATTCAGCCCCAGCATTTT. The full variable domain, in which reference TRBV11-2 and TRBJ1-5 provide the parts outside the CDR3, is EAGVAQSPRYKIIEKRQSVAFWCNPISGHATLYWYQQILGQGPKLLIQFQNNGVVDDSQLPKDRFSAERLKGVDSTLKIQPAKLEDSAVYLCASSLGTGIQPQHFGDGTRLSIL.

The V and J genes are TRBV10-3 and TRBJ2-1; TRBD2 agrees at 10 bases. V gave up 2 bases and J gave up 6 bases; unmatched junction bases: 4. Germline CDR1 ENHRY, CDR2 SYGVKD. The CDR3 contains 15 residues. The CDR3 protein is CAISEGAGGPNEQFF. In nucleotides, the CDR3 is TGTGCCATCAGTGAGGGAGCGGGGGGGCCCAATGAGCAGTTCTTC.

The rearrangement joins TRBV7-2 to TRBJ1-1; 12 nucleotides align to TRBD1. V shed 5 bases, J shed 1 base, and the junction held 11 bases outside the gene matches. Germline V CDR1 and CDR2: SGHTA, FQGNSA. The CDR3 is 18 amino acids. The CDR3, as DNA: TGTGCCAGCAGCATCTTTTGGGACAGGGGGCGTGGGAACACTGAAGCTTTCTTT. It yields the protein CASSIFWDRGRGNTEAFF.

This clone was counted between two and nine times. The V and J genes are TRBV5-1 and TRBJ2-7, with 9 positions matching TRBD1. V was clipped by 5 bases and J by 5 bases; unmatched bases: 14. This CDR3 contains 16 residues. CDR1 is SGHRS, CDR2 YFSETQ, per germline. CDR3 DNA: TGCGCCAGCAGTACGGGGGGTAACAGGGGGCTTCACGAGCAGTACTTC. Translated, it gives CASSTGGNRGLHEQYF.

The rearrangement uses TRBV27 and TRBJ1-5; 8 positions agree with TRBD1. From germline, CDR1 is MNHEY and CDR2 SMNVEV (reference sequence). V lost 6 bases to trimming and J lost 6 bases; unmatched junction nucleotides: 10. This CDR3 region has 15 residues. The CDR3 nucleotides read TGTGCCAGCAGAAATCAGGGGGCTTCCGTTCAGCCCCAGCATTTT. Translated, it gives CASRNQGASVQPQHF.